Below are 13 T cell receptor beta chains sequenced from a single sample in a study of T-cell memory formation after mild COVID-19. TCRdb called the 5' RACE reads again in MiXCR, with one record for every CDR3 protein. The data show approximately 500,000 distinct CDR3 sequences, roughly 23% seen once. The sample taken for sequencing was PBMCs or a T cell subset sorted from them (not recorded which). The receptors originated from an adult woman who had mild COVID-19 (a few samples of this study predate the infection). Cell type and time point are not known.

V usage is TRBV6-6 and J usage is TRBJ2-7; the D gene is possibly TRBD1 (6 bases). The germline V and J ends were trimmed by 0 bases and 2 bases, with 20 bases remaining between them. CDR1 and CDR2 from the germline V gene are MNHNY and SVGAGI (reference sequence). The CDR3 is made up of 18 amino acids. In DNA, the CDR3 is TGTGCCAGCAGTTACTCGATACCGATAGCAGGGGTGGCCTACGAGCAGTACTTC. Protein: CASSYSIPIAGVAYEQYF.

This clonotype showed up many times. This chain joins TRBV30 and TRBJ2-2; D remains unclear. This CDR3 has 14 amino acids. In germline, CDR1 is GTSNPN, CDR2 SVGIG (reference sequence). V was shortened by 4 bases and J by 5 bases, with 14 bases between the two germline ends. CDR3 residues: CAWNRLTYTGELFF. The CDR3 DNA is TGTGCCTGGAACCGACTCACCTATACCGGGGAGCTGTTTTTT.

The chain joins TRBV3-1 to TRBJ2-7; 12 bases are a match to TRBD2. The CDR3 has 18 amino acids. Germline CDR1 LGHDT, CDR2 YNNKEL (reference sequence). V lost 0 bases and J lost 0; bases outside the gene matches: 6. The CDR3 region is CASSQDAGLAGLSYEQYF. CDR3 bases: TGTGCCAGCAGCCAAGACGCCGGACTAGCGGGGCTCTCCTACGAGCAGTACTTC.

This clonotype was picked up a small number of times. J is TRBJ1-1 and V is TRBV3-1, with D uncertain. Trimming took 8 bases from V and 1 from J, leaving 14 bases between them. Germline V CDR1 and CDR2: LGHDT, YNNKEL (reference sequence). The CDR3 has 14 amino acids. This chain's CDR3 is CASSQGTTNTEAFF. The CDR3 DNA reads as TGTGCCAGCTCCCAAGGCACCACGAACACTGAAGCTTTCTTT.

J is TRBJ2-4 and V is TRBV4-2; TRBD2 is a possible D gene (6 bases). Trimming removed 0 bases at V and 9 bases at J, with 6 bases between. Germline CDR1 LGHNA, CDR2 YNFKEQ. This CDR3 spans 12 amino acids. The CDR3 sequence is CASSQEGGIQYF. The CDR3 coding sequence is TGTGCCAGCAGCCAAGAGGGGGGCATTCAGTACTTC.

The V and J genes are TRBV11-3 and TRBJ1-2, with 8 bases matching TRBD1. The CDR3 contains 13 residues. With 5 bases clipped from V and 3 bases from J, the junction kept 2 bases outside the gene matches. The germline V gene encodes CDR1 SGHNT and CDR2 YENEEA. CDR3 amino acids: CASSGQGHYGYTF. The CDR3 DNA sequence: TGTGCCAGCAGCGGACAGGGTCACTATGGCTACACCTTC.

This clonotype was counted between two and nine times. The CDR3 protein is CASSGSGSTVEQYF. CDR3 in DNA: TGTGCCAGCAGTGGTAGCGGGAGTACGGTCGAGCAGTACTTC. This chain uses TRBV25-1 with TRBJ2-7, with 9 bases identical to TRBD2. The V segment lost 4 bases and the J segment 6 bases; nucleotides outside the gene matches: 7. The CDR3 sequence is 14 residues long. The germline V gene has CDR1 MGHDK and CDR2 SYGVNS.

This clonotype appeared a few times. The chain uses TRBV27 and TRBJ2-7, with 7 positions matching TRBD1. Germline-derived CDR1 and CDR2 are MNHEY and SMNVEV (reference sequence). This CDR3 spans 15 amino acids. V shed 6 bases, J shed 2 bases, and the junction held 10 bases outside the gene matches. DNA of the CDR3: TGTGCCAGCAGCACGGGGACAGACCTTACCTACGAGCAGTACTTC. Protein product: CASSTGTDLTYEQYF.

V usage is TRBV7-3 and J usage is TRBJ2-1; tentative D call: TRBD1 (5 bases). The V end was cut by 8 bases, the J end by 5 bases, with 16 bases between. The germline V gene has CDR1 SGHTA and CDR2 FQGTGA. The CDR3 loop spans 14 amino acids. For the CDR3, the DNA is TGTGCCAGCCTCAGGGCCCCATGGGACAATGAGCAGTTCTTC. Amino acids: CASLRAPWDNEQFF.

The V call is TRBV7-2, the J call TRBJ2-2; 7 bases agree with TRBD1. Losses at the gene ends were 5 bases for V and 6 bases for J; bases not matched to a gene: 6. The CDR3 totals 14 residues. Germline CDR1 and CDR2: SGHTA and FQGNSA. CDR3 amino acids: CASSTRQGPGELFF. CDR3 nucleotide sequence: TGTGCCAGCAGCACGAGACAGGGCCCCGGGGAGCTGTTTTTT.

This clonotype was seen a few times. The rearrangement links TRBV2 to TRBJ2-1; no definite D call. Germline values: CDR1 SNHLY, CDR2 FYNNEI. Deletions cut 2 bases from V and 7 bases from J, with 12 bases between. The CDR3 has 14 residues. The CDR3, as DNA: TGTGCCAGCAGTGAATCGGCCCTTGTAAATGAGCAGTTCTTC. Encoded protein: CASSESALVNEQFF.

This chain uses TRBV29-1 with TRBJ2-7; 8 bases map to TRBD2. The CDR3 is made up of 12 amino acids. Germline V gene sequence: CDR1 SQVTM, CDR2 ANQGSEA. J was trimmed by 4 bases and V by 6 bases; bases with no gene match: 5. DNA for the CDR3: TGCAGCGTGAGCGGGAGCGGATACGAGCAGTACTTC. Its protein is CSVSGSGYEQYF.

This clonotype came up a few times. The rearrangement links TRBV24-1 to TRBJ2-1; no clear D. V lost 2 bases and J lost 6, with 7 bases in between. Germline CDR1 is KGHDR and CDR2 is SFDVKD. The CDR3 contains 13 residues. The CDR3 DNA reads TGTGCCACCAGTGATTCCACCCGCAATGAGCAGTTCTTC. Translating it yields CATSDSTRNEQFF.